Listed here is a single TCR beta chain. Its cognate antigen is unknown. The data are from a study of Ad26.COV2.S vaccination and SARS-CoV-2 variants. Germline V lookup: CDR1 MNHEY, CDR2 SVGAGI. V dropped 7 bases and J dropped 1 base, with 4 bases sitting between them. The CDR3 runs 11 residues. Method: immunoSEQ multiplex PCR; TCRdb's copy keeps in-frame clones and lacks some. This sample yields about 350,000 clones, of which roughly 94% are seen a single time; under 4% belongs to the top ten. Study-level findings and limits: After vaccination, reports described spike-specific CD8+ and CD4+ T cell responses as showing substantial breadth. Spike-specific TCR breadth ran higher among vaccine recipients than placebo recipients. The TCR breadth and depth analyses may have produced an underestimate of total T cell responses. Recipients of vaccine and of placebo showed similar breadth of their non-spike TCR repertoires.

The sample consisted of peripheral blood, taken after recovery from COVID-19. The chain uses TRBV6-5 and TRBJ1-1, with unresolved D. This TCR was recovered from a human donor who had recovered from COVID-19. The CDR3 spells CASKENTEAFF. DNA of the CDR3: TGTGCCAGCAAGGAGAACACTGAAGCTTTCTTT.